This entry features one T cell receptor beta chain sequence. The target of this receptor is not known. No clone much larger than this one lies a single base away; base qualities are absent. V ends up 8 bases short and J 3 bases short, with an unmatched junction base count of 14. The CDR3 covers 17 residues, taking in both the cysteine and the phenylalanine. Only the CDR3 region is kept as DNA, spanning 51 bases read in frame from base 1. The germline V gene yields SNHLY for CDR1 and FYNNEI for CDR2. The CDR3 regions of human TCRbeta chains were subjected to immunosequencing. Under the source paper's analysis protocol: TCRs in the repertoires were matched against a reference library of SARS-CoV-2-specific TCRs that had been generated with the MIRA antigen-specificity platform. Breadth was defined as the fraction of unique TCRs that were SARS-CoV-2-associated, and depth was defined as the fraction of total T cells that were SARS-CoV-2-associated. Using the MIRA data, each spike-specific TCR was mapped to the spike region that the TCR reacts to and placed in a CD4 or CD8 class. Log10-transformed breadth and depth values were compared by one-way ANOVA with Sidak's multiple comparisons tests. As stored in TCRdb, this immuneACCESS dataset retains in-frame rearrangements with V and J assigned. A fraction of the clones does not appear; measured against another copy, unresolved V genes explain less than half of the discrepancy, and the remainder lacks a known reason. V and J calls and clone size are those listed in that table; D and trimming were worked out from the DNA. This sample lists 75,000 to 100,000 clones; more than 70% were detected once. The ten largest clones represent less than 3.5% of the sample.

The data originate from a study of T cell responses to AZD1222 COVID-19 vaccine (dated by TCRdb to 2020 to 2022). Study-level background: AZD1222 recipients whose second dose came at about 4 weeks and those whose second dose came at about 12 weeks were combined into one group, since spike-specific TCR depth and breadth did not differ between the two schedules. A total of 233 trial participants underwent TCR sequencing, of whom 200 to 220 received two doses of AZD1222 and 26 received two doses of the MenACWY control vaccine. Trial participants were enrolled by age into subgroups of 18-55, 56-69 and 70-plus years, and roughly 150, 30 and 60 TCR-sequenced participants, respectively, were included in these subgroups. Paper-wide results and their limitations: Participants were mostly white British and included more females than males, and it was suggested by the authors that clonal diversity may have been underestimated. The vaccine-associated CD4 TCRs covered the entire spike protein, and the dominant responses fell in regions 160-218 and 743-854. Because no day 14 peak-response samples were available, repertoires were characterized only after the peak T cell response. Only 5 to 7 AZD1222 recipients were SARS-CoV-2 seropositive at baseline, limiting conclusions about previously exposed vaccinees. After two AZD1222 doses, both the breadth and the depth of spike-specific TCRs were significantly higher than at day 0 and than in MenACWY recipients. The 56-69-year group was small, and its depth increase did not reach significance, likely because of low power. Nearly half of unique spike-specific TCRs reportedly recognized epitopes outside regions mutated in the B.1.351 and B.1.1.7 variants.

The time point label for this specimen denotes: baseline before first vaccination. The vaccinee samples were drawn from two UK trials, COV001 and COV002, one of which was a single-blind randomized controlled phase 2/3 trial testing AZD1222 (ChAdOx1 nCoV-19) in healthy adults. For TCRbeta chain sequencing, PBMC samples were collected from trial participants at day 0 and at day 28 after the second dose. The material was peripheral blood, obtained on day 0 of AZD1222 vaccination. The source is an adult in good health. In this chain, TRBV2 is recombined with TRBJ1-1, and 11 bases in between align with TRBD1. The nucleotides read TGTGCCAGCCTGGCGGACAGGGGGCATAAAATGGACACTGAAGCTTTCTTT. It codes for CASLADRGHKMDTEAFF.